The table lists the clone carrying this T cell receptor beta chain with a few counts. Its target is unknown. The length of the CDR3 is 13 residues. The germline gives CDR1 SNHLY, CDR2 FYNNEI. Trimming left V 11 bases short and J 8 bases short, with 21 bases between. The data were produced by immunoSEQ multiplex PCR, yet TCRdb's version contains in-frame clones alone and is incomplete. Here the sample spans about 74,000 clones, about 95% being singletons. These data are taken from a study of cytomegalovirus exposure and HLA in healthy donors. About the study: The same platform used for the approximately 700 first-cohort repertoires was also used for the 120 or so validation repertoires, as a later analysis reported.

Study results and limitations: In the 130 or so validation repertoires, a later analysis found that first-cohort TCR clusters tended to co-occur.

This sequence joins TRBV2 and TRBJ1-2, with D maybe TRBD1 (5 bases). The sequenced material came from PBMCs. This receptor was identified in a woman aged 18-35 years in good health and CMV-seropositive. CDR3 sequence reads: CASRSVGAGGYTF. The CDR3 DNA reads as TGTGCCTCCCGATCTGTAGGGGCGGGGGGCTACACCTTC.